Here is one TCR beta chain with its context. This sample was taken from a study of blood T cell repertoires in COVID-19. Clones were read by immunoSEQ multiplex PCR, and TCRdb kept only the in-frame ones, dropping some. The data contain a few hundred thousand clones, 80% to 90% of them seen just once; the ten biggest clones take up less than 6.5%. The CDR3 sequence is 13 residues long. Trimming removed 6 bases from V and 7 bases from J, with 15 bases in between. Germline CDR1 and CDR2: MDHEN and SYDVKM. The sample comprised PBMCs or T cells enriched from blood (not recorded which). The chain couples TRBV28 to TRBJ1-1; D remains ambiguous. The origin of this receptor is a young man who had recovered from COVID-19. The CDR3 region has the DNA TGTGCCAGCAGACCTCGGGAGCCAAGTGAAGCTTTCTTT. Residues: CASRPREPSEAFF.